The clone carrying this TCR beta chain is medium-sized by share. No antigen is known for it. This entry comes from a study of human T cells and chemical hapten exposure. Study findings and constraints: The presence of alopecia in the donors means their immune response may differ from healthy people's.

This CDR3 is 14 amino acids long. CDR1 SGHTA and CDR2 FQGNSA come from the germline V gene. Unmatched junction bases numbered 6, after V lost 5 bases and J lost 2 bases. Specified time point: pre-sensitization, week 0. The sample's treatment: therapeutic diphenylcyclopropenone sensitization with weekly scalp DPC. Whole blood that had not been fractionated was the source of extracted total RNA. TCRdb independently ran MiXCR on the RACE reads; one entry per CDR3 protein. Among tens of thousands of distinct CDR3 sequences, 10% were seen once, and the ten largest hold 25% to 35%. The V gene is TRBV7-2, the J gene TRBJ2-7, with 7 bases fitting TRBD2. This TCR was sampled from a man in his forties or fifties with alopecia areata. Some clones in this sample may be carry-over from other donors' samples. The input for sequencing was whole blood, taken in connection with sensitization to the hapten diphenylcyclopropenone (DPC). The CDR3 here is CASSPPGGTYEQYF. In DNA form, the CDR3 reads TGTGCCAGCAGCCCACCCGGGGGGACCTACGAGCAGTACTTC.